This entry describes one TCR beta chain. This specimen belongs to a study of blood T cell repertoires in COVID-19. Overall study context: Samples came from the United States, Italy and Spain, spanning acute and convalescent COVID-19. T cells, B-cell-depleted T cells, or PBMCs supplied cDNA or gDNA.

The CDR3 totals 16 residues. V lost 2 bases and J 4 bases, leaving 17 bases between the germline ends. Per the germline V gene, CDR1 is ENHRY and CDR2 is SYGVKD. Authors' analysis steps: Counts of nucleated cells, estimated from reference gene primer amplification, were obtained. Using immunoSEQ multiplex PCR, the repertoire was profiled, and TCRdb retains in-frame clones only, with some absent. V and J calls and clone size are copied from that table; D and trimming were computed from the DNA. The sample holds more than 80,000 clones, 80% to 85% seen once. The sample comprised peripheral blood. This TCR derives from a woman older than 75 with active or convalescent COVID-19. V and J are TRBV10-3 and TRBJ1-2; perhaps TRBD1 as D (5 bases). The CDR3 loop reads CAISEGAPAFGYGYTF. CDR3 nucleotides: TGTGCCATCAGTGAGGGGGCCCCAGCATTTGGCTATGGCTACACCTTC.